Listed here are 9 T cell receptor beta chains from one sample, sequenced in a study of human T cells and chemical hapten exposure. TCRdb re-analysed the RACE reads in MiXCR, keeping a single row per CDR3 protein. The sample carries roughly 50,000 distinct CDR3 sequences, more than 9% recorded once. Time point meaning: pre-sensitization, week 0. Treatment in this sample: therapeutic diphenylcyclopropenone sensitization with weekly scalp DPC. The sample was whole blood, taken in connection with sensitization to the hapten diphenylcyclopropenone (DPC). All receptors derive from a middle-aged man with alopecia areata. Some clones in this sample may be carry-over from other donors' samples.

The chain is built from TRBV12-3 or TRBV12-4 and TRBJ2-1, with 10 bases matching TRBD2. The J segment lost 7 bases and the V segment lost 2 bases, leaving 2 bases of the junction unmatched. This CDR3 has 14 residues. The CDR3 spells CASSLLAGVNEQFF. Written as DNA, the CDR3 is TGTGCCAGCAGTTTACTAGCGGGAGTGAATGAGCAGTTCTTC.

This clonotype was observed at least ten times. The V and J genes are TRBV27 and TRBJ2-1; maybe TRBD1 (5 bases). In germline, CDR1 is MNHEY, CDR2 SMNVEV (reference sequence). The ends were cut back, 3 bases at V and 2 bases at J, with 8 bases in the middle. CDR3 length: 14 amino acids. DNA for the CDR3: TGTGCCAGCAGTTTGCAGGGTGCCTACAATGAGCAGTTCTTC. Its translation: CASSLQGAYNEQFF.

This clonotype was recorded a few times. This chain links TRBV6-2 or TRBV6-3 with TRBJ2-1, with 8 bases aligning to TRBD2. Germline V CDR1 and CDR2: MNHEY, SVGEGT. CDR3 length: 15 amino acids. Trimming cost V 0 bases and J 7 bases; bases outside gene matches: 5. In DNA form, the CDR3 reads TGTGCCAGCAGTTACTCCGGCGGGAGGTTGAATGAGCAGTTCTTC. Protein product: CASSYSGGRLNEQFF.

This clonotype was detected only a few times. The chain combines TRBV10-2 with TRBJ2-3; no clear D gene. Trimming shortened V by 0 bases and J by 7 bases, and 8 bases separated the two germline ends. There are 13 residues in the CDR3. CDR1 WSHSY and CDR2 SAAADI come from the germline V gene. The CDR3 spells CASSESGLYTQYF. The CDR3 coding sequence is TGCGCCAGCAGTGAGTCTGGGCTGTATACGCAGTATTTT.

This sequence joins TRBV7-9 and TRBJ2-7; the match to TRBD1 covers 10 bases. Germline trimming cut 5 bases from V and 1 base from J; bases unmatched to any gene: 11. The CDR3 is made up of 17 amino acids. The germline gives CDR1 SEHNR, CDR2 FQNEAQ (reference sequence). CDR3 in amino acids: CASSQKPGQGGSYEQYF. CDR3 nucleotide sequence: TGTGCCAGCAGCCAAAAACCAGGACAGGGGGGTTCCTACGAGCAGTACTTC.

J is TRBJ2-3 and V is TRBV2, with D tentatively TRBD1 (6 bases). V was cut by 3 bases and J by 4 bases, with 14 bases left in between. Germline-derived CDR1 and CDR2 are SNHLY and FYNNEI. The CDR3 contains 15 residues. The CDR3 coding sequence is TGTGCCAGCAGTGAGGACAGCCGACGGCCAGATACGCAGTATTTT. As protein: CASSEDSRRPDTQYF.

This clonotype was detected ten times or more. The rearrangement links TRBV18 to TRBJ2-1, with 10 bases lining up with TRBD2. Trimming took 7 bases from V and 5 from J; bases not matched to a gene: 2. This CDR3 has 13 residues. Germline CDR1 KGHSH, CDR2 LQKENI. The CDR3 nucleotides read TGTGCCAGCTTAGGACTAGCGGACAATGAGCAGTTCTTC. The encoded protein is CASLGLADNEQFF.

The gene calls are TRBV5-1 and TRBJ2-1, with 8 positions matching TRBD2. The CDR3 length is 18 residues. V gave up 2 bases and J gave up 4 bases; unmatched junction bases: 14. From germline, CDR1 is SGHRS and CDR2 YFSETQ. CDR3 nucleotide sequence: TGCGCCAGCAGCTTTGGTAGAAATAGCGGGAAAAGATACAATGAGCAGTTCTTC. Its translation: CASSFGRNSGKRYNEQFF.

This clonotype was seen more than once but under ten times. The J gene is TRBJ2-7, the V gene TRBV7-9; 10 bases agree with TRBD2. V was pared by 2 bases and J by 2 bases, with 0 bases of the junction left unmatched. The germline gives CDR1 SEHNR, CDR2 FQNEAQ (reference sequence). CDR3 size: 14 residues. The CDR3 sequence is CASSLLAGAYEQYF. CDR3 sequence (DNA): TGTGCCAGCAGCTTACTAGCGGGAGCCTACGAGCAGTACTTC.